This T cell receptor (beta chain) was observed in a study of a mutant IDH1 vaccine in newly diagnosed glioma. Overall study: Treated individuals were around 60% male and around 40% female, averaging about 40 years of age. Most patients had radiochemotherapy with temozolomide before enrollment; others had one alone. Broader study findings: Among top peripheral T cell clonotypes, changes seemed unrelated to pseudoprogression.

This CDR3 is built from 15 residues. The V gene end was trimmed by 2 bases and the J gene end by 1 base; junction bases not matched to a gene: 3. CDR1 is LNHDA and CDR2 is SQIVND in the germline V gene (reference sequence). As regards this clone: Its target is unknown.

The method was immunoSEQ multiplex PCR; TCRdb's version includes in-frame clones alone and lacks a portion of them. The profile shows approximately 57,000 clones, roughly 82% of them singletons. Time point specified: week 5, during vaccination. Every vaccine dose comprised 300 ug of mutant IDH1 20-mer peptide plus topical imiquimod. Sequencing used PBMCs, obtained from a glioma patient whose treatment included an IDH1 peptide vaccine. This receptor was identified in a young woman with glioma. Some clones in this sample may be carry-over from other donors' samples. The chain carries TRBV19 and TRBJ1-1; 8 bases align to TRBD1. In DNA form, the CDR3 reads TGTGCCAGTAGTATAAGAGGGACAGGGAACACTGAAGCTTTCTTT. Its translation is CASSIRGTGNTEAFF.